One sample yielded the 5 T cell receptor beta chains listed below, sequenced in a study of circulating tumor DNA in untreated peripheral T-cell lymphoma. Sequenced by immunoSEQ multiplex PCR; TCRdb stores in-frame clones only, minus some. The repertoire holds about 7,200 clones, with around three quarters as singletons. The specimen was tumor tissue. The receptors here all came from a human donor with peripheral T-cell lymphoma.

The genes are TRBV27 and TRBJ2-7; TRBD1 matches at 8 bases. Germline V CDR1 and CDR2: MNHEY, SMNVEV (reference sequence). After removal of 2 bases from V and 4 bases from J, the junction contained 7 bases not matched to a gene. This CDR3 spans 15 amino acids. The CDR3 coding sequence is TGTGCCAGCAGTTTAAGCGGACAGGGCTTGTACGAGCAGTACTTC. It encodes CASSLSGQGLYEQYF.

This chain uses TRBV29-1 with TRBJ2-7, with D possibly TRBD1 on 6 matching bases. The CDR3 length is 13 residues. The V and J ends lost 1 base and 4 bases respectively, with 11 bases between them. Germline V gives CDR1 SQVTM, CDR2 ANQGSEA. CDR3 region: CSVEGTDSYEQYF. The CDR3 DNA reads as TGCAGCGTTGAAGGTACGGACAGTTACGAGCAGTACTTC.

This rearrangement joins TRBV5-8 to TRBJ1-2; D unresolved. This CDR3 region has 19 residues. CDR1 and CDR2 from the germline V gene are SGHTS and YDEGEE. The V end lost 4 bases, the J end lost 0 bases, and 25 bases lay between the germline ends. CDR3 nucleotide sequence: TGTGCCAGCAGCCAATTAACCCCATTTAGGGCAGGCGCTAACTATGGCTACACCTTC. Translating it yields CASSQLTPFRAGANYGYTF.

This clone was counted a few times. This chain connects TRBV6-8 to TRBJ1-4; 8 nucleotides align to TRBD1. The CDR3 is 15 residues long. Germline CDR1 MNHGY, CDR2 SAAAGT. V gave up 4 bases and J gave up 8 bases; unmatched junction bases: 9. This chain's CDR3 is CASSSPDRAGEKLFF. CDR3 nucleotides: TGTGCCAGCAGTTCGCCGGACAGGGCTGGGGAAAAACTGTTTTTT.

V and J are TRBV4-1 and TRBJ2-5; no clear D. Trimming took off 1 base at V and 1 base at J, with 7 bases between the two ends. The CDR3 is made up of 14 amino acids. Germline V gene data show CDR1 as MGHRA and CDR2 as YSYEKL. The CDR3 loop reads CASSQVRGQETQYF. CDR3 coding DNA: TGCGCCAGCAGCCAAGTTAGAGGCCAAGAGACCCAGTACTTC.